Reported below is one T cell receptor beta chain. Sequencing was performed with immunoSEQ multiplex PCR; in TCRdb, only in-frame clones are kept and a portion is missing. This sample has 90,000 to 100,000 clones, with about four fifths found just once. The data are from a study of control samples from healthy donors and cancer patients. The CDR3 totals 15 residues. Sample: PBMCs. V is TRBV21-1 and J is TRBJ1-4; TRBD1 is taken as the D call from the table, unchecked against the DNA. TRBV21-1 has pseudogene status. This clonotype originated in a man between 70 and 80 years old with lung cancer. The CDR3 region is CASSNPGLRHEKLFF. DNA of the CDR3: TGTGCCAGCAGCAATCCTGGGCTAAGACATGAAAAACTGTTTTTT.